This TCR beta chain came from a study of radiation and T cells in renal cell carcinoma (dated by TCRdb to 2018 to 2021). In the study overall: Samples were obtained from a clinical trial, in which 15 Gy stereotactic body radiation therapy was delivered to primary renal cell carcinomas and nephrectomy was performed 4 weeks later. In total, 50 to 55 samples, comprising 25 or so tumors and about 27 peripheral blood samples, were subjected to TCR beta sequencing. A total of 4 million to 5 million unique CDR3 nucleotide sequences, encoding 2.7 million or so unique CDR3 amino acid sequences, were found across all 50 or so samples. Overall study results and their limits: The single-armed trial design could not address effects of radiation dose or scheduling on the TCR repertoire. Top tumor clonotypes rose in blood from baseline to 2 weeks post-radiation, then contracted by 4 weeks, suggesting transient expansion of tumor-resident clones. Because pretreatment tumor biopsies were not available, the baseline intratumoral presence of clonotypes could not be determined. Dynamics of the blood repertoire were not tracked past 4 weeks after treatment.

The immunoSEQ kit was used, according to the manufacturer's recommendations, to generate TCR beta libraries from genomic DNA. For library preparation, a first multiplex PCR was performed with proprietary primers, followed by a second PCR in which unique barcodes were added, and bead cleanups were performed after each round. Each sample batch included a kit-provided positive control reaction and a negative control reaction. The final libraries were assessed on an Agilent 4200 TapeStation D1000 ScreenTape, pooled by volume, and quantified by qPCR. An Illumina NextSeq500 fitted with a MidOutput 150-cycle cartridge performed the sequencing, running 156 Read1 cycles and 15 Index1 cycles with the kit's custom primers. The pooled library was loaded at roughly 0.93 pM, with an approximately 20% PhiX control spiked in. Per the source publication's procedure: Vendor-processed data were analyzed in R, with a clonotype defined as all T cells sharing the same CDR3 nucleotide sequence. In the clone abundance analyses, frequencies were normalized to the 10,000 most abundant clones in each sample. Public T cell clones, which averaged fewer than five per sample, were removed prior to analysis. Tumor-enriched and baseline blood-enriched clonotypes were defined by at least a 32-fold difference in abundance between compartments. A beta-binomial differential abundance model was used to identify clonotypes that expanded or contracted between blood time points. Tumor-blood repertoire similarity was measured with the Baroni-Urbani and Buser coefficient, and group comparisons used two-tailed Wilcoxon tests in R. Drawn from immuneACCESS, this table holds only the in-frame rearrangements with V and J called that TCRdb kept. Clones are partly lost; checked studies trace under half to an unresolved V gene and leave the rest unexplained. The V and J calls and clone size were taken over from that table, and D and trimming were inferred from the DNA. This sample holds more than 95,000 clones; approximately 85% were observed only once. Clones ranked in the top ten supply approximately 6.3% of the sample.

Turning to this clone: This receptor's antigen is unknown. No much larger clonotype is one base removed from it; base qualities were not supplied.

The intended sense of this specimen's time point label: blood 2 weeks post-SBRT. The treatment or condition label, read with the paper, signifies: 15 Gy SBRT to primary tumor, nephrectomy 4 weeks later. Serial peripheral blood from radiation-treated patients was sampled at baseline, 2 weeks and 4 weeks after SBRT to track tumor-enriched clonotypes. Every patient's renal cell carcinoma showed clear cell pathology. The QIAamp DNA Blood Mini Kit (Qiagen) was used to prepare genomic DNA for TCR sequencing. Only samples passing all quality control checks were included in the analyses. The clonotype originates from a man between 50 and 59 years old with renal cell carcinoma. The sequencing used blood, collected from a patient whose treatment included radiotherapy and nephrectomy.

CDR3 reads: CSVFDRGNYGYTF. The nucleotide sequence is TGCAGCGTTTTCGACAGGGGCAACTATGGCTACACCTTC. Rearrangement joined TRBV29-1 to TRBJ1-2, and TRBD1 aligns with 8 junction nucleotides. The germline V gene encodes CDR1 SQVTM and CDR2 ANQGSEA. The CDR3 contains 13 residues, cysteine and phenylalanine counted. Just the 39-base CDR3 DNA is kept, in frame starting at base 1. V lost 5 bases and J lost 2 bases, and the count of bases not matched to a germline gene is 4.